Below are 13 T cell receptor beta chains sequenced from a single sample in a study of early T cells in non-severe SARS-CoV-2 infection. From the 5' RACE reads, TCRdb called clonotypes with MiXCR, one entry per CDR3 protein. The sample yields about 44,000 distinct CDR3 sequences, around 6% seen once. The sequencing input was whole blood. The origin of the receptors is an adult who was a healthcare worker with PCR-confirmed SARS-CoV-2 infection or an uninfected control (not recorded which).

This clonotype was recorded many times. This chain uses TRBV20-1 with TRBJ2-3, with 8 bases lining up with TRBD1. This CDR3 spans 16 amino acids. CDR1 and CDR2 from the germline V gene are DFQATT and SNEGSKA (reference sequence). The trim removed 3 bases at V and 4 bases at J, leaving 12 bases unmatched. CDR3 nucleotide sequence: TGCAGTGCTAGTCAGGGGGCGCAAATAGATTCAGATACGCAGTATTTT. This sequence encodes CSASQGAQIDSDTQYF.

This clonotype has just a few counts. The gene calls are TRBV24-1 and TRBJ1-1, with D maybe TRBD1 (6 bases). CDR1 and CDR2 (germline): KGHDR, SFDVKD. Trimming took 5 bases from V and 5 from J, leaving 14 bases between them. CDR3 length: 14 amino acids. The CDR3 spells CATSARGAWTEAFF. Here the CDR3 DNA reads TGTGCCACCAGTGCCCGGGGGGCGTGGACTGAAGCTTTCTTT.

Many counts were recorded for this clonotype. The rearrangement joins TRBV29-1 to TRBJ2-7; a possible D gene is TRBD2 (6 bases). Germline CDR1 and CDR2: SQVTM and ANQGSEA. There are 13 residues in the CDR3. The V gene lost 5 bases and the J gene lost 0 bases, with 11 bases spanning the gap. Here the CDR3 reads CSVIARDSYEQYF. The CDR3 DNA follows: TGCAGCGTTATCGCGCGGGACTCCTACGAGCAGTACTTC.

This clonotype appeared many times. The V call is TRBV30, the J call TRBJ2-3, with 13 nucleotides matching TRBD2. Losses at the gene ends were 2 bases for V and 3 bases for J; bases not matched to a gene: 2. Germline lookup yields CDR1 GTSNPN and CDR2 SVGIG (reference sequence). The CDR3 length is 15 residues. The CDR3 loop reads CAWSILAGGTDTQYF. The CDR3 DNA reads as TGTGCCTGGAGTATACTAGCGGGGGGGACAGATACGCAGTATTTT.

This clonotype has a count of ten or more. The chain joins TRBV19 to TRBJ1-2; D ambiguous. This CDR3 is 14 amino acids long. Germline V gives CDR1 LNHDA, CDR2 SQIVND (reference sequence). Trimming pared 3 bases from V and 10 bases from J, leaving 18 bases between. CDR3 nucleotides: TGTGCCAGTAGTATTGGAGCCCGGGAGAGATCCTACACCTTC. It encodes CASSIGARERSYTF.

This clonotype was observed many times. The J gene is TRBJ2-1, the V gene TRBV12-3 or TRBV12-4; TRBD2 matches at 9 bases. This CDR3 is built from 14 residues. The V segment lost 5 bases and the J segment 9 bases; nucleotides outside the gene matches: 8. The CDR3 DNA reads TGTGCCAGCAGTCAAACGACTAGCGGTCGTGAGCAGTTCTTC. This translates into CASSQTTSGREQFF.

In regard to this clonotype: A much more abundant neighbour one base away suggests this may be a read error. This chain joins TRBV7-6 and TRBJ2-2, with D unclear. The CDR3 is 18 amino acids. Germline CDR1 is SGHVS and CDR2 is FNYEAQ. V shed 2 bases and J shed 0 bases, with 16 bases lying between them. The CDR3 loop is CASSLNYLNSSNTGELFF. The CDR3 DNA follows: TGTGCCAGCAGCTTAAACTATTTGAACAGTTCGAACACCGGGGAGCTGTTTTTT.

The chain employs TRBV7-2 and TRBJ2-3, with D unresolved. The CDR3 is 12 residues long. Trimming took 5 bases from V and 8 from J, leaving 11 bases between them. CDR1 is SGHTA, CDR2 FQGNSA, per germline. For the CDR3, the DNA is TGTGCCAGCAGCCTAAGCGCGGCTACGCAGTATTTT. Translated, it gives CASSLSAATQYF.

The rearrangement links TRBV6-1 to TRBJ1-1, with 11 bases lining up with TRBD1. This CDR3 region has 14 residues. Germline V gives CDR1 MNHNS, CDR2 SASEGT. The junction had 9 bases not matched to a gene; V was cut back by 10 bases and J by 5 bases. The CDR3, as DNA: TGTGCCACGGACAGGGGGCCGGTTTGGACTGAAGCTTTCTTT. Its protein is CATDRGPVWTEAFF.

Ten or more counts support this clonotype. V usage is TRBV5-1 and J usage is TRBJ1-4, with D perhaps matching TRBD1 (5 bases). V was trimmed by 0 bases and J by 7 bases, leaving 13 bases between them. The CDR3 loop spans 15 amino acids. Germline values: CDR1 SGHRS, CDR2 YFSETQ. Written as DNA, the CDR3 is TGCGCCAGCAGCTTGGCGGGGGTGGTCGGTGAAAAACTGTTTTTT. It is translated as CASSLAGVVGEKLFF.

This clonotype was recorded at least ten times. The gene calls are TRBV7-2 and TRBJ1-2; no definite D call. Trimming pared 0 bases from V and 8 bases from J, leaving 7 bases between. Germline V gene lookup returns CDR1 SGHTA and CDR2 FQGNSA. CDR3 length: 12 residues. CDR3 bases: TGTGCCAGCAGCTTAGCGGGGATGGGCTACACCTTC. Translating gives CASSLAGMGYTF. Supplemented by reference TRBV7-2 and TRBJ1-2, the full variable domain reads GAGVSQSPSNKVTEKGKDVELRCDPISGHTALYWYRQSLGQGLEFLIYFQGNSAPDKSGLPSDRFSAERTGGSVSTLTIQRTQQEDSAVYLCASSLAGMGYTFGSGTRLTVV.

This chain uses TRBV6-2 or TRBV6-3 with TRBJ1-2; maybe TRBD1 (5 bases). This CDR3 is built from 13 residues. Germline CDR1 MNHEY, CDR2 SVGEGT. The germline V and J ends were trimmed by 5 bases and 2 bases, with 9 bases remaining between them. DNA for the CDR3: TGTGCCAGCAGTGAGGGGTTCAACTATGGCTACACCTTC. Its protein is CASSEGFNYGYTF.

The table lists this clonotype with many counts. The CDR3 nucleotides read TGTGCCAGCAGCGTTCCCGGGACTAGCGGGGGGGCTTACAATGAGCAGTTCTTC. Translation gives CASSVPGTSGGAYNEQFF. The chain links TRBV7-8 to TRBJ2-1; TRBD2 agrees at 16 bases. Germline loops: CDR1 SGHVS, CDR2 FQNEAQ. The CDR3 length is 18 residues. With 5 bases clipped from V and 4 bases from J, the junction kept 8 bases outside the gene matches.